Reported below is one TCR beta chain. Its antigen is unknown. Nothing much larger sits one base from this clone, and base qualities are not available. Collaborating institutions collected whole blood in K2EDTA tubes following their own protocols. For TCRbeta analysis, collaborators shipped samples as frozen whole blood, isolated PBMCs, or DNA extracted from either of those sample types. These data are taken from a study of blood T cell repertoires in COVID-19 (dated by TCRdb to 2019 to 2021). Describing the broader study: Samples from collaborators originated in the United States, Italy and Spain and spanned both the acute and convalescent phases of COVID-19. HLA class I and class II types, where available, came from metadata supplied by the sample provider rather than from assay-based typing. The sample metadata nearly always contained a de-identified subject ID, COVID-19 status, age in years and sex. Samples came from the ongoing ImmuneRACE study (first 160 participants) plus 1,254 subjects from 6 global collaborators. A freely available public database, intended as a resource for researchers studying the immune response to SARS-CoV-2, is where the repertoires were released. The prospective study material was composed of cDNA or gDNA derived from T cells, B-cell-depleted T cells, or PBMCs. The dataset comprised deeply sampled blood TCRbeta repertoires from subjects exposed to, actively infected with, or recovered from COVID-19. The study at large found these results: The quantity of clinical and demographic metadata differed by source and by participant and was supplied without curation.

TCRbeta CDR3 regions were amplified from genomic DNA by means of the immunoSEQ Assay, a bias-controlled multiplex PCR. The authors processed their data as follows. The number of nucleated cells in each sample was estimated from the amplification of reference gene primers within the assay. Sequence reads were collapsed and filtered to measure the absolute abundance of every unique TCRbeta CDR3 rearrangement. For each sample, productive Simpson clonality was calculated as the square root of Simpson's diversity index across productive rearrangements. Imported from immuneACCESS, the table was reduced by TCRdb to in-frame sequences with V and J called. These copies leave out some clones; in studies compared against another copy, an unresolved V gene accounts for under half, and the cause of the remainder is not known. V, J and clone size were drawn from that table, and D and trimming were deduced from the DNA. This sample is represented by 70,000 to 100,000 clones; roughly 75% of them were singletons. The top ten constitute roughly 4.2% of the sample.

From cysteine to phenylalanine, the CDR3 is 14 amino acids long. Only the CDR3 portion is preserved as DNA: 42 bases, with reading frame beginning at the first base. At the junction V is shortened by 3 bases and J by 11 bases; bases outside the gene matches: 4. As encoded in the germline V gene, CDR1 is SGHRS while CDR2 is YFSETQ. The receptor comes from a woman aged 50 to 60 with acute or convalescent COVID-19. The chain is encoded by TRBV5-1 joined to TRBJ1-6; TRBD1 fits 11 bases in the junction. The sequenced sample was peripheral blood. Here the CDR3 is given as CASSYGQGAPPLHF. The base sequence is TGCGCCAGCAGCTATGGACAGGGGGCTCCACCCCTCCACTTT.